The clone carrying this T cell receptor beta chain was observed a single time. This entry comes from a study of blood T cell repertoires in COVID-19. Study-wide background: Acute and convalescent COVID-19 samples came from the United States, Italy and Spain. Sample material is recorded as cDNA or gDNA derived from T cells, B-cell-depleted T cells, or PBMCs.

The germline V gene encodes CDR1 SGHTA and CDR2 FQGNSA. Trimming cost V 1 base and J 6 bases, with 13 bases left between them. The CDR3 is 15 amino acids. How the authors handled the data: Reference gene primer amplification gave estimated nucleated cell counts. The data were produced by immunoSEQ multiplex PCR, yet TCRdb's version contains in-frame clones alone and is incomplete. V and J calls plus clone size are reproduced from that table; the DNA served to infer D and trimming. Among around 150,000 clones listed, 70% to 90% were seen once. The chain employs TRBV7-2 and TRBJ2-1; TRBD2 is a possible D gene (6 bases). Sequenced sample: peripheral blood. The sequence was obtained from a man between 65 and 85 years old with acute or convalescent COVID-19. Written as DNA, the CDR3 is TGTGCCAGCAGCTTAGAGGGACTCCAGATCAATGAGCAGTTCTTC. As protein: CASSLEGLQINEQFF. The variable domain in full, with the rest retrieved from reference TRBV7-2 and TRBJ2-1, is GAGVSQSPSNKVTEKGKDVELRCDPISGHTALYWYRQSLGQGLEFLIYFQGNSAPDKSGLPSDRFSAERTGGSVSTLTIQRTQQEDSAVYLCASSLEGLQINEQFFGPGTRLTVL.